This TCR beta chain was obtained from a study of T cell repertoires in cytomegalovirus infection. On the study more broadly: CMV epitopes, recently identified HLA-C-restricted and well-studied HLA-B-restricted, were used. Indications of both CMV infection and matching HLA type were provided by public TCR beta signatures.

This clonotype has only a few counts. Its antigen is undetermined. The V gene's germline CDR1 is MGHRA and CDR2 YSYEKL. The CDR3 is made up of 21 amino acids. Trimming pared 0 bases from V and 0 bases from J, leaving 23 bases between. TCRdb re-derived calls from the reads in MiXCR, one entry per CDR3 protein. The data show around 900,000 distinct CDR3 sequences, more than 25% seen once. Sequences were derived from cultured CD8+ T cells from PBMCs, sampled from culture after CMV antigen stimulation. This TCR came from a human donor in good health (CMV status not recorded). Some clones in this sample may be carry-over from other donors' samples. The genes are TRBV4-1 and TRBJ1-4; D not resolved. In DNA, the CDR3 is TGCGCCAGCAGCCAAGATTTGTTGGCAGACTTAAGTTTTGCAACTAATGAAAAACTGTTTTTT. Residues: CASSQDLLADLSFATNEKLFF.